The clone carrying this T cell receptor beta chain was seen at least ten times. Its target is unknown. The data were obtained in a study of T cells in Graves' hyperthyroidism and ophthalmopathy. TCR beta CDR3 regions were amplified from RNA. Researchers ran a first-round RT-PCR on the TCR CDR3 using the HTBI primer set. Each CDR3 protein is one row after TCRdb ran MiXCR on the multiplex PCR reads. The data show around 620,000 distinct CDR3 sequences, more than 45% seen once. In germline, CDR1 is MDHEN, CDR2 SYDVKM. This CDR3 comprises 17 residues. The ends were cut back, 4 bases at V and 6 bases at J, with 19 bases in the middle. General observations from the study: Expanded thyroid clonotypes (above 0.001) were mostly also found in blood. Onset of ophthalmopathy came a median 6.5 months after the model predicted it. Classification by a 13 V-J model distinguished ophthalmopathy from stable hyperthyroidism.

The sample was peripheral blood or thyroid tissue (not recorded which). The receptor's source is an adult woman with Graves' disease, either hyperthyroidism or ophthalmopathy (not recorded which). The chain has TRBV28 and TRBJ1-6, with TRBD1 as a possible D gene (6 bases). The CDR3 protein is CASSSPFGDTTNSPLHF. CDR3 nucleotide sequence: TGTGCCAGCAGTTCCCCTTTTGGGGACACAACTAATTCACCCCTCCACTTT.